This T cell receptor (beta chain) was sequenced in a study of T cells in Graves' hyperthyroidism and ophthalmopathy. Study findings and constraints: Blood also showed most of the thyroid clonotypes that were expanded above 0.001.

This CDR3 is 15 amino acids long. The V end lost 5 bases, the J end lost 5 bases, and 15 bases lay between the germline ends. From germline, CDR1 is SEHNR and CDR2 FQNEAQ (reference sequence). TCR beta CDR3 regions were amplified from RNA. Primed by the HTBI set, a first-round RT-PCR was run on the TCR CDR3. One entry per CDR3 protein results from TCRdb running MiXCR on the multiplex PCR reads. There are approximately 870,000 distinct CDR3 sequences in the sample; roughly 37% occur only once, and about 9% lies in the top ten. The sample holds a few counts of this clonotype. Its antigen remains unknown. The definition of stable Graves' hyperthyroidism was no ophthalmopathy progression within 18 months. With a duration under 2 months, the hyperthyroidism was newly diagnosed in patients aged 18 to 65. Uncontrolled infection, other autoimmune disease, pregnancy or lactation disqualified patients from enrolment.

The chain joins TRBV7-9 to TRBJ1-4; D may be TRBD1 (5 bases). The sample consisted of blood. The sequence was obtained from a man aged 18 to 29 with Graves' hyperthyroidism. CDR3 sequence reads: CASSPTAGLNEKLFF. CDR3 bases: TGTGCCAGCAGCCCTACCGCAGGGCTCAATGAAAAACTGTTTTTT.